The clone carrying this T cell receptor (beta chain) was observed many times. Its antigen remains unknown. 5'RACE with 10-nucleotide random UMIs produced the cDNA. One entry per CDR3 protein, called by TCRdb with MiXCR from the 5' RACE reads. The sample has tens of thousands of distinct CDR3 sequences; approximately 17% are singletons. Germline V CDR1 and CDR2: MNHEY, SMNVEV (reference sequence). J gave up 3 bases and V 4 bases, and 15 bases lay outside the gene matches. This CDR3 has 19 amino acids. Unsorted libraries were generated from 2 million PBMCs. These cells had been stored in RNAlater at -80 C. These data come from a study of neurological immune-mediated disorders. Study conclusions and caveats: The most TCR clonal expansion was seen in HTLV-1-associated myelopathy, whereas the least was seen in multiple sclerosis, below the level in healthy controls. CDR3 amino acid sequences of expanded clones were not shared across subjects, a result suggesting private repertoires in all groups.

The chain combines TRBV27 with TRBJ2-3; 11 bases agree with TRBD2. Sequencing input: PBMCs. The clonotype was recovered from a woman aged 35 to 49 in good health. The CDR3 coding sequence is TGTGCCAGCAGTTCCCCGAAACTAGCGGGGGTGGAGTTGACAGATACGCAGTATTTT. Its protein product is CASSSPKLAGVELTDTQYF.